A single sample is the source of the 14 T cell receptor beta chains below, sequenced in a study of blood T cell repertoires in COVID-19. TCRdb keeps only in-frame clones here, not all; method: immunoSEQ multiplex PCR. Found here are under 200,000 clones, 80% to 90% of them singletons; the top ten hold around 8%. Input material: peripheral blood. These receptors originate from an older woman with COVID-19, enrolled during active disease.

This clone was found once. The chain joins TRBV10-2 to TRBJ1-5; tentatively, D is TRBD1 (5 bases). CDR3 length: 13 amino acids. Germline V gene data show CDR1 as WSHSY and CDR2 as SAAADI. The V and J ends lost 5 bases and 7 bases respectively, with 12 bases between them. CDR3 in amino acids: CASSWAGRQPQHF. In DNA, the CDR3 is TGCGCCAGCAGTTGGGCAGGGAGGCAGCCCCAGCATTTT.

This chain joins TRBV5-1 and TRBJ1-1; 8 bases align to TRBD1. The junction had 6 bases not matched to a gene; V was cut back by 0 bases and J by 8 bases. The germline CDR1 and CDR2 sequences are SGHRS and YFSETQ. The CDR3 has 14 residues. The CDR3, as DNA: TGCGCCAGCAGCTTGGCTACAGGGGGACCGGAAGCTTTCTTT. It specifies CASSLATGGPEAFF.

V gene TRBV19 combines with J gene TRBJ1-1, with D perhaps TRBD1 (5 bases). Between the trimmed V and J ends, which lost 7 bases and 5 bases, there was a span of 14 bases. Germline CDR1 LNHDA, CDR2 SQIVND (reference sequence). This CDR3 is built from 13 residues. The CDR3 DNA follows: TGTGCCAGTAACCACCCCCGACAGACTGAAGCTTTCTTT. Its translation: CASNHPRQTEAFF.

The rearrangement uses TRBV6-5 and TRBJ1-2; D uncertain. The germline CDR1 and CDR2 sequences are MNHEY and SVGAGI. The V and J ends lost 0 bases and 6 bases respectively, with 11 bases between them. CDR3 length: 14 residues. CDR3 protein: CASSYSRHVDGYTF. CDR3 nucleotides: TGTGCCAGCAGTTACTCGAGGCACGTGGATGGCTACACCTTC.

This rearrangement joins TRBV2 to TRBJ1-2; D uncertain. Germline assignment: CDR1 SNHLY and CDR2 FYNNEI. The germline V and J ends were trimmed by 4 bases and 4 bases, with 7 bases remaining between them. The CDR3 has 12 residues. In DNA, the CDR3 is TGTGCCAGCAGTGTACAGCTCTATGGCTACACCTTC. Protein sequence: CASSVQLYGYTF.

This clone was counted only a few times. The chain joins TRBV7-9 to TRBJ2-1; 7 bases match TRBD2. The CDR3 is 15 amino acids. Germline V gene lookup returns CDR1 SEHNR and CDR2 FQNEAQ (reference sequence). Losses at the gene ends were 3 bases for V and 5 bases for J; bases not matched to a gene: 7. In nucleotides, the CDR3 is TGTGCCAGCAGCTTGAGGACGGGGGGAGACAATGAGCAGTTCTTC. Protein product: CASSLRTGGDNEQFF.

The chain links TRBV11-1 to TRBJ2-1; TRBD2 might be the D (6 bases). The V end lost 4 bases, the J end lost 7 bases, and 14 bases lay between the germline ends. CDR3 size: 14 residues. CDR1 is SGHAT and CDR2 is FQDESV in the germline V gene (reference sequence). In DNA, the CDR3 is TGTGCCAGCAGCTCCCAAGGAGGGATGAATGAGCAGTTCTTC. Its protein is CASSSQGGMNEQFF. Combining the CDR3 with reference TRBV11-1 and TRBJ2-1 gives the whole variable domain EAEVAQSPRYKITEKSQAVAFWCDPISGHATLYWYRQILGQGPELLVQFQDESVVDDSQLPKDRFSAERLKGVDSTLKIQPAELGDSAMYLCASSSQGGMNEQFFGPGTRLTVL.

The chain has TRBV7-2 and TRBJ2-1, with TRBD2 matching over 12 bases. V was pared by 5 bases and J by 12 bases, with 8 bases of the junction left unmatched. The CDR3 contains 14 residues. CDR1 and CDR2 (germline): SGHTA, FQGNSA. CDR3 in DNA: TGTGCCAGCAGCGTAGAACTAGCGGGGGGTCGGCAGTTCTTC. As protein: CASSVELAGGRQFF.

The table lists this clone with a count of one. The chain uses TRBV3-1 (or the pseudogene TRBV3-2) and TRBJ1-2; perhaps TRBD1 as D (6 bases). The V gene lost 1 base and the J gene lost 5 bases, with 20 bases spanning the gap. The CDR3 spans 17 residues. Germline V gene data show CDR1 as LGHDT and CDR2 as YNNKEL (reference sequence). CDR3 protein: CASSQVLLGGGNYGYTF. In DNA, the CDR3 is TGTGCCAGCAGCCAAGTCCTACTTGGGGGGGGCAATTATGGCTACACCTTC.

V is TRBV25-1 and J is TRBJ1-3, with D possibly TRBD1 on 6 matching bases. Germline loops: CDR1 MGHDK, CDR2 SYGVNS. The CDR3 is 16 residues long. V was cut by 6 bases and J by 0 bases, with 15 bases left in between. CDR3 in DNA: TGTGCCAGCAGAGAAACCGGGACAAGCTCTGGAAACACCATATATTTT. The encoded protein is CASRETGTSSGNTIYF.

This sequence joins TRBV9 and TRBJ1-6; D is unclear. CDR1 and CDR2 from the germline V gene are SGDLS and YYNGEE. CDR3 length equals 13 residues. Trimming stripped 4 bases from V and 7 bases from J, with 9 bases between. In DNA form, the CDR3 reads TGTGCCAGCAGCCGGGAAAACAATTCACCCCTCCACTTT. It translates to CASSRENNSPLHF.

The table lists this clone with a count of one. The CDR3 sequence is CACRTGPVYSNQPQHF. The CDR3 nucleotides read TGTGCCTGTAGGACAGGGCCTGTATATAGCAATCAGCCCCAGCATTTT. This chain connects TRBV30 to TRBJ1-5; 8 bases align to TRBD1. CDR3 length: 16 residues. Per the germline V gene, CDR1 is GTSNPN and CDR2 is SVGIG (reference sequence). V lost 6 bases, J lost 0 bases, and 10 bases stayed unmatched.

In this sample, this clone turned up once. The chain uses TRBV5-1 and TRBJ2-2, with D maybe TRBD1 (6 bases). In germline, CDR1 is SGHRS, CDR2 YFSETQ. V shed 5 bases and J shed 5 bases, with 10 bases lying between them. There are 13 residues in the CDR3. The CDR3 DNA is TGCGCCAGCAGTGAGGGGGTTACCGGGGAGCTGTTTTTT. Amino acids: CASSEGVTGELFF.

The chain uses TRBV19 and TRBJ2-3, with 7 bases identical to TRBD1. The CDR3 length is 13 residues. CDR1 and CDR2 from the germline V gene are LNHDA and SQIVND (reference sequence). Trimming took 6 bases from V and 4 from J; bases not matched to a gene: 4. This chain's CDR3 is CASRTGIPDTQYF. CDR3 sequence (DNA): TGTGCCAGTAGGACAGGGATACCAGATACGCAGTATTTT.